The 2 T cell receptor beta chains reported below all come from one sample, sequenced in a study of T cells in Graves' hyperthyroidism and ophthalmopathy. Using RNA transcripts as the source, TCR beta CDR3 regions were amplified. HTBI primers were employed in a first-round RT-PCR of the TCR CDR3. TCRdb re-derived calls from the multiplex PCR reads in MiXCR, one entry per CDR3 protein. Among about 420,000 distinct CDR3 sequences listed, 15% to 18% were seen once. Input material: blood. These receptors came from a young woman with Graves' hyperthyroidism.

This clonotype was counted a few times. The rearrangement links TRBV20-1 to TRBJ2-4; TRBD1 matches at 7 bases. Trimming took 6 bases from V and 8 from J; bases not matched to a gene: 10. The CDR3 is 13 residues long. Germline V gives CDR1 DFQATT, CDR2 SNEGSKA (reference sequence). The CDR3 DNA is TGCAGTGCCCAAGGGGGCTATGTCGACATTCAGTACTTC. Protein sequence: CSAQGGYVDIQYF.

This clonotype was picked up many times. The chain combines TRBV10-3 with TRBJ1-4; weak D call: TRBD1 (5 bases). V lost 2 bases and J 6 bases, leaving 10 bases between the germline ends. Germline V gene lookup returns CDR1 ENHRY and CDR2 SYGVKD. This CDR3 is 14 amino acids long. CDR3 sequence (DNA): TGTGCCATCAGTGAGGGGGCGGCTTATGAAAAACTGTTTTTT. It specifies CAISEGAAYEKLFF.